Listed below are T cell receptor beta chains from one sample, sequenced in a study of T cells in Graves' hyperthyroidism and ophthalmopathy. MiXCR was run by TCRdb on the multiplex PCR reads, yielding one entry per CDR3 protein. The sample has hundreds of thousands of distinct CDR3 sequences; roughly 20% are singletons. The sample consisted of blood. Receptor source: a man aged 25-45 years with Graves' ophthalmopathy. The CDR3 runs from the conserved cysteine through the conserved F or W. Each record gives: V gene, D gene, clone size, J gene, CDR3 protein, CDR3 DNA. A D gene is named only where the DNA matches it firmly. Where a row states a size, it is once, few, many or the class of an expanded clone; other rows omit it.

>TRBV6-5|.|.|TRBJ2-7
CASSSSWEQYF
TGTGCCAGCAGTTCCAGCTGGGAGCAGTACTTC
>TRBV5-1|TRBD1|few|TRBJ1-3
CASSLTGGERGNTIYF
TGCGCCAGCAGCTTGACAGGGGGCGAGCGTGGAAACACCATATATTTT
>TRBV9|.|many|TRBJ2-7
CASSVGSGTYEQYF
TGTGCCAGCAGCGTAGGTAGCGGAACCTACGAGCAGTACTTC
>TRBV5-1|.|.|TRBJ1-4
CASSLAGGSPRGEKLFF
TGTGCCAGCAGCTTGGCAGGCGGGTCCCCCCGGGGTGAAAAACTGTTTTTT
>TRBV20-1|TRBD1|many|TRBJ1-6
CSARDRGSPLHF
TGCAGTGCTAGAGACAGGGGGTCACCCCTCCACTTT
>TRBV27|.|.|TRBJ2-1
CASRSQGRQAYNEQFF
TGTGCCAGCAGATCACAGGGGAGGCAGGCCTACAATGAGCAGTTCTTC
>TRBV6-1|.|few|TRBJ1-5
CASSFGLNQPQHF
TGTGCCAGCAGTTTTGGTCTGAATCAGCCCCAGCATTTT
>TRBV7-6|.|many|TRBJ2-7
CASTLGDSQAFSYEQYF
TGTGCCAGCACCCTTGGGGATAGCCAGGCCTTCTCCTACGAGCAGTACTTC
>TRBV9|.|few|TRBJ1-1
CASSAEVGTPEEAFF
TGTGCCAGCAGCGCAGAAGTCGGGACACCCGAAGAAGCTTTCTTT
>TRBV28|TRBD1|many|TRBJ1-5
CASSWGQSNQPQHF
TGTGCCAGCAGTTGGGGACAGAGCAATCAGCCCCAGCATTTT
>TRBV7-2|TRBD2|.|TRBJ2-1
CASSARTSGASYNEQFF
TGTGCCAGCAGCGCCCGGACTAGCGGGGCAAGTTACAATGAGCAGTTCTTC
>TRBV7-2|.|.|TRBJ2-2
CAGSKRAGSSGELFF
TGTGCCGGCAGCAAGAGGGCAGGGAGCAGCGGGGAGCTGTTTTTT
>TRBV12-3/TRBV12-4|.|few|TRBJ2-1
CASSPGPTEYNEQFF
TGTGCCAGCAGCCCCGGGCCAACGGAGTACAATGAGCAGTTCTTC
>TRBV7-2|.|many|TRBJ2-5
CASSLNSPKTQYF
TGTGCCAGCAGCTTGAACAGTCCCAAGACCCAGTACTTC
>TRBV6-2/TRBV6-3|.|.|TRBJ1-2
CASAASSYLTAYGYTF
TGTGCCAGTGCTGCCAGCAGTTATCTGACAGCCTATGGCTACACCTTC
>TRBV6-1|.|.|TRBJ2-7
CASSLDSYKQYF
TGTGCCAGCAGTCTGGACTCTTACAAGCAGTACTTC
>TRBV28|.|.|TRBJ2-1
CASGNGGRVYNEQFF
TGTGCCAGCGGCAACGGGGGGCGCGTCTACAATGAGCAGTTCTTC
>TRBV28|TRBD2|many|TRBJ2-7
CASSVSGTKIGFYEQYF
TGTGCCAGCAGTGTTAGCGGGACCAAGATCGGGTTTTACGAGCAGTACTTC
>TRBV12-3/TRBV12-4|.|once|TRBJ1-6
CASSLAGIHNSPLHF
TGTGCCAGCAGTTTAGCGGGGATCCATAATTCACCCCTCCACTTT
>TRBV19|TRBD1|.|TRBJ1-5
CASSKGQGVSNQPQHF
TGTGCCAGTAGTAAGGGACAGGGGGTGAGCAATCAGCCCCAGCATTTT
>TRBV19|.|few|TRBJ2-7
CASSISQEGEQYF
TGTGCCAGTAGTATCTCCCAGGAGGGCGAGCAGTACTTC
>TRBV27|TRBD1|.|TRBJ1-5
CASSRGDRGSNQPQHF
TGTGCCAGCAGCCGAGGGGACAGGGGCAGCAATCAGCCCCAGCATTTT
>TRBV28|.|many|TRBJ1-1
CAAKGDTEAFF
TGTGCGGCAAAGGGAGACACTGAAGCTTTCTTT
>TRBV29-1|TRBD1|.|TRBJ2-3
CSALTGGDTDTQYF
TGCAGCGCCCTGACAGGGGGTGACACAGATACGCAGTATTTT
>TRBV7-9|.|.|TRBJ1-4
CASSSTRRGEKLFF
TGTGCCAGCAGCTCCACCCGTCGAGGCGAAAAACTGTTTTTT
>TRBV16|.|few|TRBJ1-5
CASSLKTDSNQPQHF
TGTGCCAGCAGCCTAAAAACAGATAGCAATCAGCCCCAGCATTTT
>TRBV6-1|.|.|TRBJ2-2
CASSGERRTGELFF
TGTGCCAGCAGTGGGGAGCGGCGCACCGGGGAGCTGTTTTTT
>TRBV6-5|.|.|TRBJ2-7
CASSYSKGGTYEQYF
TGTGCCAGCAGTTACTCGAAAGGGGGGACCTACGAGCAGTACTTC
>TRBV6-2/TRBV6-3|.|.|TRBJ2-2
CASSQQGKNTGELFF
TGTGCCAGCAGTCAACAGGGAAAGAACACCGGGGAGCTGTTTTTT
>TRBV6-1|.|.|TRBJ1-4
CASSEAALGRPLFF
TGTGCCAGCAGTGAAGCGGCCCTCGGAAGACCCCTGTTTTTT
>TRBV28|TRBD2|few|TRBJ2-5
CASSLLTAGEGNQETQYF
TGTGCCAGCAGTTTATTGACGGCGGGAGAAGGAAATCAAGAGACCCAGTACTTC
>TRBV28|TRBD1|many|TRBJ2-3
CASRPHRGRTMTDTQYF
TGTGCCAGCAGGCCTCACAGGGGGCGAACGATGACAGATACGCAGTATTTT
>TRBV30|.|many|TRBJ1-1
CAWSVPDRRYTEAFF
TGTGCCTGGAGTGTGCCCGACAGGCGTTACACTGAAGCTTTCTTT
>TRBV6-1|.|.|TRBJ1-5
CASSPKGLDNQPQHF
TGTGCCAGCAGTCCCAAGGGACTGGACAATCAGCCCCAGCATTTT
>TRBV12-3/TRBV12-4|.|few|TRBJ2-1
CASNNVVTNNYEQFF
TGTGCCAGCAACAATGTGGTGACCAATAACTATGAGCAGTTCTTC
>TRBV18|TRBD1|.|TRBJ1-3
CASSPSGQVSGNTIYF
TGTGCCAGCTCACCATCTGGACAGGTCTCTGGAAACACCATATATTTT
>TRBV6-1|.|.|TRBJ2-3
CASSELAAHTDTQYF
TGTGCCAGCAGTGAATTGGCGGCTCACACAGATACGCAGTATTTT